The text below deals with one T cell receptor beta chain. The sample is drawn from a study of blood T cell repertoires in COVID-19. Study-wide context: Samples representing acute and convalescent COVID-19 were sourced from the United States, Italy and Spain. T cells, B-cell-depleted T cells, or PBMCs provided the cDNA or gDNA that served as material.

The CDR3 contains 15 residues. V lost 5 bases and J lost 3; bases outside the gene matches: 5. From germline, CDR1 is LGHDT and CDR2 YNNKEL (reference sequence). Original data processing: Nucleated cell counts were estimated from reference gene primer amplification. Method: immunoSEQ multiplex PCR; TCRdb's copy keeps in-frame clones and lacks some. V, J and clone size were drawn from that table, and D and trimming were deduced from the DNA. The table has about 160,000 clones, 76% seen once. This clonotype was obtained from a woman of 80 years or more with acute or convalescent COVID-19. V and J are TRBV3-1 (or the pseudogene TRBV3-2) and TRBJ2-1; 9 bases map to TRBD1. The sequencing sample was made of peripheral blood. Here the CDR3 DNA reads TGTGCCAGCAGCACCGGGACAGGGAACTACAATGAGCAGTTCTTC. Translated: CASSTGTGNYNEQFF.